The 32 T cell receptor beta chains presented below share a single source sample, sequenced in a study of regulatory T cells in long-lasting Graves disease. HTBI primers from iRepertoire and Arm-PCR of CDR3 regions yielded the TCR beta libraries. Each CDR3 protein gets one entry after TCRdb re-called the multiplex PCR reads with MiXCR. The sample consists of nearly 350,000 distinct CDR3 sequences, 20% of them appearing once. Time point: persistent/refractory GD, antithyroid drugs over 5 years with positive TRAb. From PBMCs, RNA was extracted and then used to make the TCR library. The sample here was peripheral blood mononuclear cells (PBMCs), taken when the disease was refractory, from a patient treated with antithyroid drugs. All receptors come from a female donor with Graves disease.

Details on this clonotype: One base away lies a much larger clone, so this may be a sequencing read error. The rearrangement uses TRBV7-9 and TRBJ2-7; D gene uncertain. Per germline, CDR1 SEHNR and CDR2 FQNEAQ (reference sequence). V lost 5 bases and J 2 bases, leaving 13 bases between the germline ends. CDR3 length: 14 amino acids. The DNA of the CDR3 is TGTGCCAGCAGCCCCCACTCACCGACCTACGAGCAGTACTTC. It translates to CASSPHSPTYEQYF.

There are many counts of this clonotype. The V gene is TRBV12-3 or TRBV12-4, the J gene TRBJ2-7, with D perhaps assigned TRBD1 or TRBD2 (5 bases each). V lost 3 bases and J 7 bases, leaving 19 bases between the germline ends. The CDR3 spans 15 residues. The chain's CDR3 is CASSFTSQGAWEQYF. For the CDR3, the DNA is TGTGCCAGCAGTTTCACGTCGCAGGGAGCGTGGGAGCAGTACTTC.

Here the CDR3 DNA reads TGCGCCAGCAGTGACGGTCGGACAGGGCTGAACACTGAAGCTTTCTTT. It encodes CASSDGRTGLNTEAFF. This chain links TRBV10-1 with TRBJ1-1, with 8 bases identical to TRBD1. The CDR3 has 16 amino acids. Trimming took 3 bases from V and 0 from J; bases not matched to a gene: 6. Germline lookup yields CDR1 WNHNN and CDR2 SYGVQD (reference sequence).

The CDR3 DNA is TGTGCCAGCAGCCGAGTGGGTCCCACAGATACGCAGTATTTT. It specifies CASSRVGPTDTQYF. This sequence joins TRBV12-3 or TRBV12-4 and TRBJ2-3, with D hard to call. The V end lost 6 bases, the J end lost 2 bases, and 12 bases lay between the germline ends. CDR3 length: 14 amino acids.

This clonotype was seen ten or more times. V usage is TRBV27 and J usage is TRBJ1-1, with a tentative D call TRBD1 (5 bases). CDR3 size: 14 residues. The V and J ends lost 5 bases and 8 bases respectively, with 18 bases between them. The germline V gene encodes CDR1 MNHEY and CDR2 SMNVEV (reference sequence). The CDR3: CASSPTTAPTEAFF. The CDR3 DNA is TGTGCCAGCAGTCCAACGACAGCTCCCACAGAAGCTTTCTTT.

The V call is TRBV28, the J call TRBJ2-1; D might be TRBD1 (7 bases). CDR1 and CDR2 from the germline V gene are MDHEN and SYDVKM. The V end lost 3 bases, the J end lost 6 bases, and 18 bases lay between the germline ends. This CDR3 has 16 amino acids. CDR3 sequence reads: CASSFVVQGEANEQFF. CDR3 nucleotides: TGTGCCAGCAGTTTCGTTGTCCAGGGGGAGGCCAATGAGCAGTTCTTC.

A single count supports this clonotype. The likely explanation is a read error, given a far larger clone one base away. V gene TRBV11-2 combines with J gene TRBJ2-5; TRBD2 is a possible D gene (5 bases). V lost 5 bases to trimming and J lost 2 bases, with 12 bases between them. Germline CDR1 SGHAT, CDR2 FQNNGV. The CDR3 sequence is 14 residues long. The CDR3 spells CASSTSGSQETQYF. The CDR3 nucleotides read TGTGCCAGCAGCACTAGTGGGAGTCAAGAGACCCAGTACTTC.

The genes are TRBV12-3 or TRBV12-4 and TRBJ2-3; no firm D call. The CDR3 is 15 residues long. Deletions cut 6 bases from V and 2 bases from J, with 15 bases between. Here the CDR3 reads CASSLGRITTDTQYF. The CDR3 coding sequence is TGTGCCAGCAGCCTCGGACGAATTACCACAGATACGCAGTATTTT.

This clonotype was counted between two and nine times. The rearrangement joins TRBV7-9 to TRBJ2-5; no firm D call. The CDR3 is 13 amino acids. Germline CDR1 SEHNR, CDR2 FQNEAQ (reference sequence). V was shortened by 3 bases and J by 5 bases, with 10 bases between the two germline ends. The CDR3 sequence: CASSLLLGETQYF. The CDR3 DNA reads TGTGCCAGCAGCTTGTTGCTAGGGGAGACCCAGTACTTC.

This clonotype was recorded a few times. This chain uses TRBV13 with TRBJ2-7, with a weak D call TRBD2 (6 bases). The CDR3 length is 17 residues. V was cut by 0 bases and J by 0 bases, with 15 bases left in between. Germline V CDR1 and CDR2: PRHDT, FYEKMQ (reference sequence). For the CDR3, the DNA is TGTGCCAGCAGCTTAGGCCCTTATAGCGGAAACTCCTACGAGCAGTACTTC. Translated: CASSLGPYSGNSYEQYF.

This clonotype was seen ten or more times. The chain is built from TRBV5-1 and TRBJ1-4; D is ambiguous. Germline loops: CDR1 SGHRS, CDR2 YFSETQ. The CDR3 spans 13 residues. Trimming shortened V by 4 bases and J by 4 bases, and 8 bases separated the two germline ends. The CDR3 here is CASSEVVNEKLFF. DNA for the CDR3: TGCGCCAGCAGCGAGGTGGTTAATGAAAAACTGTTTTTT.

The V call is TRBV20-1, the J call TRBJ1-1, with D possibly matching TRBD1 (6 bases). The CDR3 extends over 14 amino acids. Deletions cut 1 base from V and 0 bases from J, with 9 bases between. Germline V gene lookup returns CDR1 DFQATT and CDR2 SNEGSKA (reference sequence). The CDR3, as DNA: TGCAGTGCTAGAGTGGGACACATGAACACTGAAGCTTTCTTT. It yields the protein CSARVGHMNTEAFF.

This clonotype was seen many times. Here the CDR3 reads CASSFWGGTKETQYF. The CDR3 DNA reads as TGTGCCAGCAGCTTTTGGGGAGGGACGAAAGAGACCCAGTACTTC. The rearrangement uses TRBV5-5 and TRBJ2-5, with 7 bases fitting TRBD2. The V gene's germline CDR1 is SGHKS and CDR2 YYEKEE (reference sequence). Trimming removed 2 bases from V and 3 bases from J; junction bases left unmatched: 7. CDR3 size: 15 residues.

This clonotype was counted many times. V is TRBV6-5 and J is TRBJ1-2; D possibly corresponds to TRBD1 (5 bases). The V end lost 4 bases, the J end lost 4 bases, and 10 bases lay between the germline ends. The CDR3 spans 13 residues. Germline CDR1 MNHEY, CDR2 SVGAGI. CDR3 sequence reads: CASSSDILYGYTF. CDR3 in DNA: TGTGCCAGCAGTTCGGACATCCTCTATGGCTACACCTTC.

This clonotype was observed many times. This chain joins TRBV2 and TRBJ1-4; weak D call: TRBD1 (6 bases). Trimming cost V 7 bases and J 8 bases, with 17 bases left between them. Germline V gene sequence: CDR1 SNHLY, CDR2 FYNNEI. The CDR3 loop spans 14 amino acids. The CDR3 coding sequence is TGTGCCAGCACCCCCGGGGGCTTCGGAGAAAAACTGTTTTTT. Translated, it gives CASTPGGFGEKLFF.

CDR3 bases: TGCAGTGCTAGAGATCGGGACAGGGGTTTTCGGGAGACCCAGTACTTC. This sequence encodes CSARDRDRGFRETQYF. V is TRBV20-1 and J is TRBJ2-5, with TRBD1 matching over 10 bases. This CDR3 is 16 amino acids long. The germline V gene has CDR1 DFQATT and CDR2 SNEGSKA (reference sequence). V shed 0 bases, J shed 5 bases, and the junction held 9 bases outside the gene matches.

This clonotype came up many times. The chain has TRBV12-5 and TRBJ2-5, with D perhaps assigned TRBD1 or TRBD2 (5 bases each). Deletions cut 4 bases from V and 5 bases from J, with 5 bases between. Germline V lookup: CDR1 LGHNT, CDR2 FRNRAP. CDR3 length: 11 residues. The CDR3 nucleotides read TGTGCTAGTGGTTGGGGGGAGACCCAGTACTTC. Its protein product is CASGWGETQYF.

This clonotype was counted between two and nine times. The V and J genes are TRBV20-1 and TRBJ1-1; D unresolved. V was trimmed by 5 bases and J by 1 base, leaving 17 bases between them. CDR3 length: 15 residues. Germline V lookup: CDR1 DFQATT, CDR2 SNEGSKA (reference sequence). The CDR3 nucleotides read TGCAGTGCTCGACCTCCCAGAAACCGGAACACTGAAGCTTTCTTT. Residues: CSARPPRNRNTEAFF.

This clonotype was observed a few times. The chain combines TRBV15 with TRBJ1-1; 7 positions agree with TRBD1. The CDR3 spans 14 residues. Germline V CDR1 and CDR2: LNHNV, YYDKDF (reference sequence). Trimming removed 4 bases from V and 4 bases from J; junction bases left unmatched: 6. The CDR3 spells CATSKGALGTEAFF. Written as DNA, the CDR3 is TGTGCCACCAGCAAGGGGGCGCTCGGCACTGAAGCTTTCTTT.

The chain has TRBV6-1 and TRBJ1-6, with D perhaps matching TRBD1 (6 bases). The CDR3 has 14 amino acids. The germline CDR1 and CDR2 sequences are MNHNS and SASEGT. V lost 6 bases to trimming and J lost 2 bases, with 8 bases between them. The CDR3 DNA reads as TGTGCCAGCAGACAGGGAGCCTATAATTCACCCCTCCACTTT. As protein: CASRQGAYNSPLHF.

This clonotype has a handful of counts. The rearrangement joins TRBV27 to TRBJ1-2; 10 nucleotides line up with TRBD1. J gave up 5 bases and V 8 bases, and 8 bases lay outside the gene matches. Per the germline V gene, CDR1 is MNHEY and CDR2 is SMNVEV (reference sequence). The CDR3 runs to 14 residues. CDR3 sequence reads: CASATTGGLYGYTF. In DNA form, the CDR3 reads TGTGCCAGCGCTACGACAGGGGGCTTGTATGGCTACACCTTC.

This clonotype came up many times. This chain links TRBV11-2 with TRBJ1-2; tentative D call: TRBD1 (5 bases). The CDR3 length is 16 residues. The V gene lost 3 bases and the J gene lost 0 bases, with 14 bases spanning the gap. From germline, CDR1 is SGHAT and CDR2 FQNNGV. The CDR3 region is CASSFSRAAPNYGYTF. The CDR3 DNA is TGTGCCAGCAGCTTTAGCAGGGCGGCCCCTAACTATGGCTACACCTTC.

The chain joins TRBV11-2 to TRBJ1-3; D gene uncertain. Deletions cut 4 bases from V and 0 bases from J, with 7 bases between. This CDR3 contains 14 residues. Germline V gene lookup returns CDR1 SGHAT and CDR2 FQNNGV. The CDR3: CASSWIDSGNTIYF. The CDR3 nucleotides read TGTGCCAGCAGCTGGATTGACTCTGGAAACACCATATATTTT.

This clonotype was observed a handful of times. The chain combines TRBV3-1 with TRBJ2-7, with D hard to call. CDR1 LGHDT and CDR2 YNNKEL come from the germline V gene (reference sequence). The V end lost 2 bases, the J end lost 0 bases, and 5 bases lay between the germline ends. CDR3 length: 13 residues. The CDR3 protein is CASSQRVSYEQYF. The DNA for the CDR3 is TGTGCCAGCAGCCAAAGGGTCTCCTACGAGCAGTACTTC.

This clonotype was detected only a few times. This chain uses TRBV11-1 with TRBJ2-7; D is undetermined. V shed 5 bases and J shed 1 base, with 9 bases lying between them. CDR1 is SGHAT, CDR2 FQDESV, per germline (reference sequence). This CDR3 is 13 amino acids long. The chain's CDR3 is CASSPMASYEQYF. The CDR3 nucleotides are TGTGCCAGCAGCCCGATGGCTTCCTACGAGCAGTACTTC.

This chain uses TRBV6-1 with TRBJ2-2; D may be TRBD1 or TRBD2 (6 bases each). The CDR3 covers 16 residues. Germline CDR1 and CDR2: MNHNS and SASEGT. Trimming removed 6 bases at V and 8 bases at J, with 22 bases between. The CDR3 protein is CASSRQGGLALGELFF. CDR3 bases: TGTGCCAGCAGCCGCCAAGGGGGGTTGGCCCTGGGGGAGCTGTTTTTT.

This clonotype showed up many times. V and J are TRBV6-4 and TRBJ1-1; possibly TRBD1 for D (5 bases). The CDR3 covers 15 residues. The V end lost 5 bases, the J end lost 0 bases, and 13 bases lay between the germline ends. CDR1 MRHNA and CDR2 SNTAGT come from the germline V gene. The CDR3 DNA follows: TGTGCCAGCAGTCGAGACAGCACCTTGAACACTGAAGCTTTCTTT. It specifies CASSRDSTLNTEAFF.

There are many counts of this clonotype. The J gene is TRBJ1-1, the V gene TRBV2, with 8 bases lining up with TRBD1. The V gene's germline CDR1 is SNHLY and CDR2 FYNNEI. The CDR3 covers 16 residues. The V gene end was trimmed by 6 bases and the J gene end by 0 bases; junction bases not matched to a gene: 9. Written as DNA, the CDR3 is TGTGCCAGCAGCGATGACAGGGGCAGTGTGAACACTGAAGCTTTCTTT. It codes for CASSDDRGSVNTEAFF.

The CDR3 sequence is CASSGSPGGNQPQHF. The DNA for the CDR3 is TGTGCCAGCAGTGGAAGCCCAGGGGGCAATCAGCCCCAGCATTTT. The chain has TRBV6-2 or TRBV6-3 and TRBJ1-5; weak D call: TRBD1 (6 bases). There are 15 residues in the CDR3. The ends were cut back, 5 bases at V and 2 bases at J, with 13 bases in the middle. CDR1 is MNHEY, CDR2 SVGEGT, per germline.

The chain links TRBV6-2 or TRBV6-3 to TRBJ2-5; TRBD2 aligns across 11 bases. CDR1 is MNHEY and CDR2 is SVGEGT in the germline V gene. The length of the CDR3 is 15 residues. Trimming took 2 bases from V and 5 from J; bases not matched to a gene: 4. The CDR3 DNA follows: TGTGCCAGCAGTTACGATAGCGGGGGGGGGGAGACCCAGTACTTC. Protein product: CASSYDSGGGETQYF.

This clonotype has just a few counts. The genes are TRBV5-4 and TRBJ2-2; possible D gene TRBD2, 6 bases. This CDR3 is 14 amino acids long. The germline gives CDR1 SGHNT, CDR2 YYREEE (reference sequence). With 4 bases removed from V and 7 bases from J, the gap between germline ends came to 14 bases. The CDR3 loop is CASSRGGGIGELFF. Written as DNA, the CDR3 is TGTGCCAGCAGCCGAGGTGGCGGGATCGGGGAGCTGTTTTTT.

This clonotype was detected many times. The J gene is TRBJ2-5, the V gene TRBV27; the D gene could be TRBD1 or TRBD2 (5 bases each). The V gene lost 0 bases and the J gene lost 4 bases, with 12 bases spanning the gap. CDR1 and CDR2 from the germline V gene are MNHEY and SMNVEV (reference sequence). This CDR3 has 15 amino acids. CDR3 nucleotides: TGTGCCAGCAGTTTATCGACGGGGCATCCAGAGACCCAGTACTTC. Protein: CASSLSTGHPETQYF.